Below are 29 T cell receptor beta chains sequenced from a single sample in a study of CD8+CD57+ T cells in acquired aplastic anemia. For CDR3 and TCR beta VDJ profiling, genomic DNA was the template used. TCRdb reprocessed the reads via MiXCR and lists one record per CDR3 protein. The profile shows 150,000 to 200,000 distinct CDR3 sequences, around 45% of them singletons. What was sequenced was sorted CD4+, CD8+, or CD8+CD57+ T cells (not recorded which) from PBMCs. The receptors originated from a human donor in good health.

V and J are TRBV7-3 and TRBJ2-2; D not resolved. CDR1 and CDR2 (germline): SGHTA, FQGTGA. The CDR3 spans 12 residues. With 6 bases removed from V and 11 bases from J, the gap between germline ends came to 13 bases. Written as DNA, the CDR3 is TGTGCCAGCAGTTTATGGCCGTCTGAGCTGTTTTTT. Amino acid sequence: CASSLWPSELFF. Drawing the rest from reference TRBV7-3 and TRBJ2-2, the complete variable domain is GAGVSQTPSNKVTEKGKYVELRCDPISGHTALYWYRQSLGQGPEFLIYFQGTGAADDSGLPNDRFFAVRPEGSVSTLKIQRTERGDSAVYLCASSLWPSELFFGEGSRLTVL.

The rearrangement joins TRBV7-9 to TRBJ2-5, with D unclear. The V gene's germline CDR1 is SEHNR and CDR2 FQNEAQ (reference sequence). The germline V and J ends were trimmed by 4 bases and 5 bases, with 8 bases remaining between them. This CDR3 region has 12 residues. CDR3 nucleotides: TGTGCCAGCAGCTCCTCGTTTGAGACCCAGTACTTC. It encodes CASSSSFETQYF.

The CDR3 reads CASSLVVASYNEQFF. As DNA, the CDR3 is TGTGCCAGCAGCTTAGTGGTAGCATCCTACAATGAGCAGTTCTTC. This chain joins TRBV11-1 and TRBJ2-1; the D is unclear. CDR1 and CDR2 from the germline V gene are SGHAT and FQDESV (reference sequence). V lost 1 base and J lost 1, with 8 bases in between. This CDR3 is 15 amino acids long.

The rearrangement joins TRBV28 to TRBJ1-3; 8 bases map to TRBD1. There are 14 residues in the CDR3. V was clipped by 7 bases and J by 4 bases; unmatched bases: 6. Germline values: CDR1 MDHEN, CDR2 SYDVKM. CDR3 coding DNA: TGTGCCAGCATCCGGGGACAGGCGGGAAACACCATATATTTT. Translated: CASIRGQAGNTIYF.

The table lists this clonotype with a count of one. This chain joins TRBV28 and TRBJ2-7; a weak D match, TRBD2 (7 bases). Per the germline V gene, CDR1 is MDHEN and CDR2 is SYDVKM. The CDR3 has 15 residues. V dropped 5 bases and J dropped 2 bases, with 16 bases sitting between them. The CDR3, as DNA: TGTGCCAGCAGTCCGCCCGGGGGGCGCCCCTACGAGCAGTACTTC. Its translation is CASSPPGGRPYEQYF.

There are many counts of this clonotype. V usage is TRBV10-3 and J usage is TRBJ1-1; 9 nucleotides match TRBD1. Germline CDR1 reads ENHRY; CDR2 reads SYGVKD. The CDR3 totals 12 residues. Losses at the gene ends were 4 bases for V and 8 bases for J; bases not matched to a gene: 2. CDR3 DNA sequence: TGTGCCATCAGTGGGACAGGGGAAGAAGCTTTCTTT. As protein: CAISGTGEEAFF.

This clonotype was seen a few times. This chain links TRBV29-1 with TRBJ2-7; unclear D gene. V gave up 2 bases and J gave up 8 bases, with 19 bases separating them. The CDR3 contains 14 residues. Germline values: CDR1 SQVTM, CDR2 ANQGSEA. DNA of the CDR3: TGCAGCGTTGAAAGTCGTCAGCTCCTCGGAAAGCAGTACTTC. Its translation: CSVESRQLLGKQYF.

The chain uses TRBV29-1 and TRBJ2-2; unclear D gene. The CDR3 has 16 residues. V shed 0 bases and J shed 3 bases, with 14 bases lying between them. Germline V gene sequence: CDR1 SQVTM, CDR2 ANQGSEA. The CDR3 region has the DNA TGCAGCGTTGAAGATCACGCACAAGGCTACACCGGGGAGCTGTTTTTT. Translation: CSVEDHAQGYTGELFF.

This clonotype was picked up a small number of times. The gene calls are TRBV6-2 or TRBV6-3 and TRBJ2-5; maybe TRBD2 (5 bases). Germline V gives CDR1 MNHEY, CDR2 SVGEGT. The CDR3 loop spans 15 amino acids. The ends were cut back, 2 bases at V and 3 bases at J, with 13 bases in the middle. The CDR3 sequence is CASSYRVASKETQYF. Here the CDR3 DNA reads TGTGCCAGCAGTTACAGGGTAGCGTCCAAAGAGACCCAGTACTTC.

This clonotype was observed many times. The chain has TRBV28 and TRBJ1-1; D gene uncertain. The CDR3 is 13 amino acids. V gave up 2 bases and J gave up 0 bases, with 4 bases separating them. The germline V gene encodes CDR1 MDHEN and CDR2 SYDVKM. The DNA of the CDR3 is TGTGCCAGCAGTTTACGGATGAACACTGAAGCTTTCTTT. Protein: CASSLRMNTEAFF.

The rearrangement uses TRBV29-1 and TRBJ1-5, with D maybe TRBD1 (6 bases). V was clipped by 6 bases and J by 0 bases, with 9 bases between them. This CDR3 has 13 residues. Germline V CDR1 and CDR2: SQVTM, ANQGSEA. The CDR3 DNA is TGCAGCGTCCGGACAGATAGCAATCAGCCCCAGCATTTT. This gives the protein CSVRTDSNQPQHF.

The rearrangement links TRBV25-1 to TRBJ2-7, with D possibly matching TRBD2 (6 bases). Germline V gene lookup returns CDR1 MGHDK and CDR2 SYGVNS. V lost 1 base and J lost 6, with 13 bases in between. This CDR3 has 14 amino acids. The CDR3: CASSESQGGREQYF. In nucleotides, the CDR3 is TGTGCCAGCAGTGAATCGCAGGGAGGACGCGAGCAGTACTTC.

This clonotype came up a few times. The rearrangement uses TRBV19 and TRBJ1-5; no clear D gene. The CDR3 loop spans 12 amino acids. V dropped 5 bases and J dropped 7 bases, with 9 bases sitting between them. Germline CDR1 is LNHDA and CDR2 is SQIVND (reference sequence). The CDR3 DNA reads TGTGCCAGTAGTTCCTTAGGACAGCCCCAGCATTTT. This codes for CASSSLGQPQHF. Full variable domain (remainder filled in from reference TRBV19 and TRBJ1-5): DGGITQSPKYLFRKEGQNVTLSCEQNLNHDAMYWYRQDPGQGLRLIYYSQIVNDFQKGDIAEGYSVSREKKESFPLTVTSAQKNPTAFYLCASSSLGQPQHFGDGTRLSIL.

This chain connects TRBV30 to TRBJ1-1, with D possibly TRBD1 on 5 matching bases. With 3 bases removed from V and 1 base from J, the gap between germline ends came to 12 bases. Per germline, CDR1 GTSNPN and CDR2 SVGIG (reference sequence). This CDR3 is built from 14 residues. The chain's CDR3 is CAWSLGRRNTEAFF. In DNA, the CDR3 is TGTGCCTGGAGCCTGGGGCGCAGGAACACTGAAGCTTTCTTT.

The CDR3 reads CASGRTSEAFF. For the CDR3, the DNA is TGTGCCAGCGGGCGGACCAGTGAAGCTTTCTTT. V and J are TRBV14 and TRBJ1-1; the D is unclear. Germline V CDR1 and CDR2: SGHDN, FVKESK. The V end lost 8 bases, the J end lost 7 bases, and 11 bases lay between the germline ends. This CDR3 has 11 amino acids.

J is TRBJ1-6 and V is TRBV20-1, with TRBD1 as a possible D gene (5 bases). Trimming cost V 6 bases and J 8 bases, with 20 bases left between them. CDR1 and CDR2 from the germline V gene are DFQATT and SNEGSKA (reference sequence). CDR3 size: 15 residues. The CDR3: CSAPTDSYRDSPLHF. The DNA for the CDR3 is TGCAGTGCCCCGACAGACTCCTATAGGGATTCACCCCTCCACTTT.

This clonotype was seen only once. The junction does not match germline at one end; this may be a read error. CDR3 DNA: TGTGCCAGCACGCCCCATGACTACAGGGGTCGGAACACTGACGCTTTCTTT. Protein sequence: CASTPHDYRGRNTDAFF. The chain carries TRBV25-1 and TRBJ1-1, with 7 bases that match TRBD1. CDR3 length equals 17 residues. Per the germline V gene, CDR1 is MGHDK and CDR2 is SYGVNS.

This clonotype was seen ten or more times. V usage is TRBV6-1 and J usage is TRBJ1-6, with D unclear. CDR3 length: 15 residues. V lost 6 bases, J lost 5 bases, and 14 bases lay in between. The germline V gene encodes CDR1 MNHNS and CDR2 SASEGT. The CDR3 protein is CASSLSDGHNSPLHF. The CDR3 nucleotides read TGTGCCAGCAGCTTATCGGACGGTCATAATTCACCCCTCCACTTT.

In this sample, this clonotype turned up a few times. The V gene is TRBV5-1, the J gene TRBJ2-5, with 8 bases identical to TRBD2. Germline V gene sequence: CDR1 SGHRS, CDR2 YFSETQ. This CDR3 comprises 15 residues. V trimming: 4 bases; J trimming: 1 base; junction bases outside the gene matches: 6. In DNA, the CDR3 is TGCGCCAGCAGCCCCATGGGACTAGGCCAAGAGACCCAGTACTTC. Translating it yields CASSPMGLGQETQYF.

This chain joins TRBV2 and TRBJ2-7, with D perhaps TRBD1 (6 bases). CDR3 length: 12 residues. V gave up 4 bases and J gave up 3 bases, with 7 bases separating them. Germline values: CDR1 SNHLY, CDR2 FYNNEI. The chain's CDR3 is CASSATGYEQYF. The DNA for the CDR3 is TGTGCCAGCAGTGCGACAGGCTACGAGCAGTACTTC.

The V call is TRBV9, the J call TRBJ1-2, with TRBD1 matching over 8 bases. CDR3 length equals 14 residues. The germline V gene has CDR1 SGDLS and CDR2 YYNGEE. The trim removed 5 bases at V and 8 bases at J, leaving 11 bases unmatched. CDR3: CASSNQGAREGYTF. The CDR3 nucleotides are TGTGCCAGCAGTAACCAGGGGGCGCGCGAAGGCTACACCTTC. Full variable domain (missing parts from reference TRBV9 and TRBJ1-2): DSGVTQTPKHLITATGQRVTLRCSPRSGDLSVYWYQQSLDQGLQFLIQYYNGEERAKGNILERFSAQQFPDLHSELNLSSLELGDSALYFCASSNQGAREGYTFGSGTRLTVV.

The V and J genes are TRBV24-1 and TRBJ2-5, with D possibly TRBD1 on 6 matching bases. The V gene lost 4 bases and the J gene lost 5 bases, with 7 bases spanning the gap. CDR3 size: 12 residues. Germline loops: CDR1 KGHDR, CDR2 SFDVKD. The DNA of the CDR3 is TGTGCCACCAGTGAAACAGGGGAGACCCAGTACTTC. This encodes CATSETGETQYF.

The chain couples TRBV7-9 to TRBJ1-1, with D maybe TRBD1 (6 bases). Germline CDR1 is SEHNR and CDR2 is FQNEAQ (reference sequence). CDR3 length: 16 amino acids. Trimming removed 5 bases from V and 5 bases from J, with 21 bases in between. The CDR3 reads CASSPPGQLTVTEAFF. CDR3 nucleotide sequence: TGTGCCAGCAGCCCCCCCGGACAGCTGACGGTGACTGAAGCTTTCTTT.

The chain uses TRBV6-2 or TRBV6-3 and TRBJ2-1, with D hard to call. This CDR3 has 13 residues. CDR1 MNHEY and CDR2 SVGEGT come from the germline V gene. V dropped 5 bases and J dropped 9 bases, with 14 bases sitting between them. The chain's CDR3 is CASSPRPPSEQFF. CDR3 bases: TGTGCCAGCAGTCCCCGACCCCCTAGTGAGCAGTTCTTC.

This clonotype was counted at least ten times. The CDR3 bases are TGTGCCAGCAGCTTTAGTCGCCTAGGGGGCACCGGGGAGCTGTTTTTT. Protein product: CASSFSRLGGTGELFF. The V and J genes are TRBV5-4 and TRBJ2-2, with D possibly TRBD1 on 6 matching bases. V lost 2 bases to trimming and J lost 4 bases, with 15 bases between them. The CDR3 sequence is 16 residues long. Per germline, CDR1 SGHNT and CDR2 YYREEE (reference sequence).

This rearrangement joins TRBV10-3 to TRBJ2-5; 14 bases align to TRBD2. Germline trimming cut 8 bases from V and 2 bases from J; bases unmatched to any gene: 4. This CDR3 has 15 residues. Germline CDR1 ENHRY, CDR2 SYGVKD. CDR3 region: CAIGLAGGGQETQYF. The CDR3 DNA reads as TGTGCCATCGGACTAGCGGGAGGAGGTCAAGAGACCCAGTACTTC.

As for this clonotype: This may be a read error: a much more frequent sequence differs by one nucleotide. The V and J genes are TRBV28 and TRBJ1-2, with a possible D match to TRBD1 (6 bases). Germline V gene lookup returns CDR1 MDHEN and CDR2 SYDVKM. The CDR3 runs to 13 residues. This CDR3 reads CSSSRGQLYGYTF. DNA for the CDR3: TGTTCCAGCAGTCGAGGACAGCTCTATGGCTACACCTTC.

This CDR3 reads CASSSTGLDTQYF. Written as DNA, the CDR3 is TGTGCCAGCAGCTCGACGGGGCTCGATACGCAGTATTTT. This chain links TRBV7-3 with TRBJ2-3; D is tentatively TRBD1 or TRBD2 (5 bases each). This CDR3 has 13 amino acids. Germline-derived CDR1 and CDR2 are SGHTA and FQGTGA. Trimming left V 4 bases short and J 6 bases short, with 11 bases between.

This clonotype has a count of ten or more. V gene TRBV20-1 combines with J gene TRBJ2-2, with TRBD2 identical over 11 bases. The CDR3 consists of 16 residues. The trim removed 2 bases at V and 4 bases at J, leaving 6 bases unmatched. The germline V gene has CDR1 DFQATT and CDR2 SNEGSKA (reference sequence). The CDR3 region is CSARNSGRAGTGELFF. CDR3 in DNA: TGCAGTGCTAGAAATAGCGGGAGGGCCGGCACCGGGGAGCTGTTTTTT.